Included here is one T cell receptor beta chain sequence, with context. The data were taken from a study of blood T cell repertoires in COVID-19. Study background: Samples of COVID-19 (acute and convalescent) were obtained from the United States, Italy and Spain.

Study processing details: It was from reference gene primer amplification that nucleated cell counts were estimated. Assay: immunoSEQ multiplex PCR; the TCRdb copy retains only in-frame clones and omits some. The V and J calls and clone size are taken from that table; D and trimming were inferred from the DNA. The sample contains about 280,000 clones, 75% to 85% of which appear only once. CDR1 MNHEY and CDR2 SVGAGI come from the germline V gene. This CDR3 comprises 15 residues. Trimming removed 2 bases from V and 2 bases from J, with 11 bases in between. Sample: peripheral blood. The J gene is TRBJ2-3, the V gene TRBV6-5; possibly TRBD2 for D (6 bases). The clonotype originates from a man aged 45-65 years with active or convalescent COVID-19. The CDR3 region is CASSYGGTYTDTQYF. The DNA of the CDR3 is TGTGCCAGCAGTTACGGCGGGACCTACACAGATACGCAGTATTTT.